These 10 T cell receptor beta chains were sequenced from one sample in a study of blood T cell repertoires in COVID-19. Only in-frame clones appear in the TCRdb table, and some are missing; sequencing was by immunoSEQ multiplex PCR. This sample has 95,000 to 100,000 clones, with approximately 91% found just once. The sequenced sample was peripheral blood. These receptors were taken from a man aged 50-59 years with acute or convalescent COVID-19.

For the CDR3, the DNA is TGTGCCAGTAGTATGGGTCAGGGGCGAGACAATCAGCCCCAGCATTTT. Protein: CASSMGQGRDNQPQHF. The chain joins TRBV19 to TRBJ1-5; maybe TRBD1 (6 bases). This CDR3 contains 16 residues. The germline gives CDR1 LNHDA, CDR2 SQIVND (reference sequence). V shed 3 bases and J shed 3 bases, with 15 bases lying between them.

The gene calls are TRBV5-1 and TRBJ2-2; D not resolved. The germline CDR1 and CDR2 sequences are SGHRS and YFSETQ. V was trimmed by 4 bases and J by 6 bases, leaving 13 bases between them. This CDR3 is 14 amino acids long. For the CDR3, the DNA is TGCGCCAGCAGCCTTACGTCTGGGCCCGGGGAGCTGTTTTTT. Protein product: CASSLTSGPGELFF.

The chain joins TRBV6-5 to TRBJ2-5, with a tentative D call TRBD2 (6 bases). V gave up 6 bases and J gave up 3 bases, with 17 bases separating them. CDR1 and CDR2 from the germline V gene are MNHEY and SVGAGI. This CDR3 spans 15 amino acids. CDR3 sequence reads: CASRAAGPWEETQYF. Here the CDR3 DNA reads TGTGCCAGCAGGGCCGCGGGACCCTGGGAAGAGACCCAGTACTTC.

V usage is TRBV6-2 or TRBV6-3 and J usage is TRBJ1-2; 7 bases match TRBD1. The length of the CDR3 is 15 residues. V lost 5 bases to trimming and J lost 4 bases; unmatched junction nucleotides: 10. Per germline, CDR1 MNHEY and CDR2 SVGEGT. The CDR3: CASSPTGDPRYGYTF. CDR3 nucleotide sequence: TGTGCCAGCAGTCCAACAGGGGACCCCCGCTATGGCTACACCTTC.

The rearrangement uses TRBV3-1 (or the pseudogene TRBV3-2) and TRBJ1-4; D not certain. The V gene's germline CDR1 is LGHDT and CDR2 YNNKEL (reference sequence). The CDR3 loop spans 14 amino acids. Trimming pared 1 base from V and 8 bases from J, leaving 11 bases between. CDR3 residues: CASSQVSGREKLFF. The CDR3 DNA is TGTGCCAGCAGCCAAGTGTCAGGTCGGGAAAAACTGTTTTTT.

Comments on this clone: Compared with germline, one end of the junction differs, possibly owing to a read error. This rearrangement joins TRBV6-5 to TRBJ2-1; 12 bases map to TRBD2. This CDR3 contains 13 residues. The V gene's germline CDR1 is MNHEY and CDR2 SVGAGI. In DNA, the CDR3 is TGTGCCAGCTCTCAGCTAGCGGGGGGGCTCCTGGTCTTC. Protein sequence: CASSQLAGGLLVF.

This clone appeared once. The chain has TRBV6-1 and TRBJ1-4; 7 bases agree with TRBD1. The CDR3 length is 16 residues. V shed 4 bases, J shed 6 bases, and the junction held 11 bases outside the gene matches. The germline V gene has CDR1 MNHNS and CDR2 SASEGT. The CDR3 loop reads CASSGPKGRGDEKLFF. Here the CDR3 DNA reads TGTGCCAGCAGTGGGCCCAAGGGCAGGGGGGATGAAAAACTGTTTTTT.

This sequence joins TRBV4-3 and TRBJ1-2, with 7 bases aligning to TRBD1. V was clipped by 1 base and J by 2 bases; unmatched bases: 1. The CDR3 length is 14 residues. Germline CDR1 and CDR2: LGHNA and YSLEER. CDR3 coding DNA: TGCGCCAGCAGCCAAGGGACAGGCAACTATGGCTACACCTTC. It is translated as CASSQGTGNYGYTF.

J is TRBJ2-7 and V is TRBV4-1, with D tentatively TRBD1 (5 bases). Per germline, CDR1 MGHRA and CDR2 YSYEKL. Trimming left V 4 bases short and J 6 bases short, with 19 bases between. The CDR3 is 15 residues long. This CDR3 is CASSPWGPLLCEQYF. In DNA, the CDR3 is TGCGCCAGCAGCCCCTGGGGCCCCCTGCTATGCGAGCAGTACTTC.

J is TRBJ2-3 and V is TRBV6-2 or TRBV6-3; TRBD1 agrees at 11 bases. The germline gives CDR1 MNHEY, CDR2 SVGEGT. This CDR3 region has 16 residues. V was clipped by 4 bases and J by 4 bases; unmatched bases: 7. CDR3 loop: CASSSMDRGRADTQYF. The CDR3 DNA follows: TGTGCCAGCAGTTCGATGGACAGGGGGCGCGCAGATACGCAGTATTTT.